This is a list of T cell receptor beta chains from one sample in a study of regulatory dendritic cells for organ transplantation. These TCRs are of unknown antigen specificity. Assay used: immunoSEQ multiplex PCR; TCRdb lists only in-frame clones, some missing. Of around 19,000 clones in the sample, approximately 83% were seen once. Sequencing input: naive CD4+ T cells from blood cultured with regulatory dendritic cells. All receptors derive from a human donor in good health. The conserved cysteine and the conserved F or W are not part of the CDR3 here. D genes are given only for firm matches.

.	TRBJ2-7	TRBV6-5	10	ASSRDTEAQY
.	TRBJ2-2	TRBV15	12	ATSRDPRDGELF
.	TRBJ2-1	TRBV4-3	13	ASSQRLSSYNEQF
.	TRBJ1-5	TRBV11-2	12	ASSLIVLGQPQH
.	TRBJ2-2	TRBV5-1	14	ASSLASGVWTGELF
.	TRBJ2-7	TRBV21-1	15	ASSKGSARGCSYEQY
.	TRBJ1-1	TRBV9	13	ASSVLGTANTEAF
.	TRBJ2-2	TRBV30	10	AWNRDTGELF
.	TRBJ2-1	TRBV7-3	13	ASSLGNDMLNEQF
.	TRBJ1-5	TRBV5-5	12	ASGRGLSNQPQH
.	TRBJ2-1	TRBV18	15	ASSPFRGTRFSNEQF
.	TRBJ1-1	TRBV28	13	ASSLITGKNTEAF
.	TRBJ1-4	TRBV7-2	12	ASSAGHANEKLF
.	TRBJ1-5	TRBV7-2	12	ASSSYGSNQPQH
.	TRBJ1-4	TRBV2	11	ASSGRGDEKLF
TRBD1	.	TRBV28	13	ASSFRRTGVDEQY
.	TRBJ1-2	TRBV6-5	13	ATIGGGRAPNGYT
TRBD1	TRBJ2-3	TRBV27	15	ASSDEGQAFSTDTQY
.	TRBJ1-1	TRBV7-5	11	ARSSGRNTEAF
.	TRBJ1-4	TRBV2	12	ASWERGTNEKLF
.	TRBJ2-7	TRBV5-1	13	ASSSHRKSSYEQY
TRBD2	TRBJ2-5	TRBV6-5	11	ASRPAGAETQY
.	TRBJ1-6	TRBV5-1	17	ASSLVGPRARSGHSPLH
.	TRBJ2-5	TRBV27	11	ASKTGYQETQY
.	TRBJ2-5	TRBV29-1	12	SVTTTGLPETQY
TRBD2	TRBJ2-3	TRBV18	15	ASSPGGLAVATDTQY
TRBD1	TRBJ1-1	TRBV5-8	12	ASSSDRVDTEAF
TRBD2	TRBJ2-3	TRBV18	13	ASSLTSGRTDTQY
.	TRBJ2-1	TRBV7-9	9	ASSLSGEQF
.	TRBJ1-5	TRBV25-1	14	ASSAAGSGTNQPQH
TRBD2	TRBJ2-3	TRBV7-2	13	ASSLAGGVADTQY
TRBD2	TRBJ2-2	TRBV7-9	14	ASSFGREGHTGELF
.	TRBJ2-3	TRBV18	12	ASSPPSFTTTQY
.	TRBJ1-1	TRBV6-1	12	ASSETPRHEKAF
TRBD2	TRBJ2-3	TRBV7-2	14	ASSSGLAGGPDTQY